Listed below are T cell receptor beta chains from one sample, sequenced in a study of OX40 agonist ivuxolimab in advanced cancers. This table comes from immunoSEQ multiplex PCR, and its TCRdb copy is limited to in-frame clones, with some not included. The sample has 53,000 or so clones, 84% seen once. The sequencing used CD4+ or CD8+ T cells sorted from blood, collected in a trial of the OX40 agonist ivuxolimab. The receptors were gathered from an adult with an advanced solid tumor such as melanoma, head and neck, liver or kidney cancer. Each CDR3 is given without its conserved first and last residue.

TRBV5-5	13	TRBJ2-2	ASSRPLGYTGELF
TRBV14	14	TRBJ2-1	ASSQGLGGGYNEQF
TRBV7-2	17	TRBJ2-5	ASSLGQGLTSGITETQY
TRBV7-9	11	TRBJ1-2	ASSLEQGFGYT
TRBV29-1	11	TRBJ2-1	SVGRDSYNEQF
TRBV7-9	15	TRBJ1-1	ASSLYYGTRVNTEAF
TRBV11-1	13	TRBJ1-4	ASSLSTGADEKLF
TRBV19	12	TRBJ1-1	ASRGQSGVTEAF
TRBV19	13	TRBJ1-6	ASSSRNSYNSPLH
TRBV7-2	12	TRBJ2-1	ASSLAGTYNEQF
TRBV28	17	TRBJ1-2	ASSPPKGSYAPRGYGYT
TRBV5-1	16	TRBJ2-2	ASSLVSVGGADTGELF
TRBV7-2	14	TRBJ2-7	ASSIRSAGGPDAQY
TRBV10-1	11	TRBJ1-1	ASSGWLGTEAF
TRBV19	12	TRBJ1-2	ASSIARLNYGYT
TRBV2	10	TRBJ1-2	ASSESRGGYT
TRBV15	11	TRBJ2-1	ATSADSYNEQF
TRBV6-5	12	TRBJ1-2	ASSYGTGSNGYT
TRBV7-9	10	TRBJ1-1	ASSAITTEAF
TRBV10-3	12	TRBJ2-7	AISEDRGSYEQY
TRBV11-3	16	TRBJ2-2	ASSVDRGQVEYTGELF
TRBV11-2	12	TRBJ1-1	ASRPGVYNTEAF
TRBV6-4	12	TRBJ2-7	ASSEIGVGGEQY
TRBV28	12	TRBJ1-2	ASSTLQTGDGYT
TRBV6-1	13	TRBJ1-2	ASSERTPRDYGYT
TRBV7-9	13	TRBJ1-2	ASSLGSVTNYGYT
TRBV19	14	TRBJ1-5	ASSVSGTGGEQPQH